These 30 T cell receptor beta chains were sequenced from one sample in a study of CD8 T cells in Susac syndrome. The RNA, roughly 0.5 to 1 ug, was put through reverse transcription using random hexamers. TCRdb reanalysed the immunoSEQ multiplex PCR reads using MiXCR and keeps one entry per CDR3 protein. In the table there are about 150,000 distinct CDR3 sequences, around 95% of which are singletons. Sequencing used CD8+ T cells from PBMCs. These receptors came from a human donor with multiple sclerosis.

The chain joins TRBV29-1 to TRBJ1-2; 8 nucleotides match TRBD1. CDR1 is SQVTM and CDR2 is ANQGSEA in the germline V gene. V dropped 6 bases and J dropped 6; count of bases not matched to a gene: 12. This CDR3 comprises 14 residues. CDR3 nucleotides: TGCAGCGTCGCCGATCTGGACAGGGCGGATGGCTACACCTTC. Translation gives CSVADLDRADGYTF.

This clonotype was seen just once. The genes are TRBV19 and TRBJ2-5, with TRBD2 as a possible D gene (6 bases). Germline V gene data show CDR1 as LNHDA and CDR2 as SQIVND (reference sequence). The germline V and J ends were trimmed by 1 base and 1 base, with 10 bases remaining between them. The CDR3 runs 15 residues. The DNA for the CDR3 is TGTGCCAGTAGTATAGTATGGGGAGGCCAAGAGACCCAGTACTTC. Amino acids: CASSIVWGGQETQYF.

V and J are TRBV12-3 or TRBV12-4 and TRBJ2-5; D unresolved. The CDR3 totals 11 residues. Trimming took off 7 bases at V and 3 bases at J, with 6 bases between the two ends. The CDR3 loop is CASTSEETQYF. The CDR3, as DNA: TGTGCCAGCACGTCAGAAGAGACCCAGTACTTC.

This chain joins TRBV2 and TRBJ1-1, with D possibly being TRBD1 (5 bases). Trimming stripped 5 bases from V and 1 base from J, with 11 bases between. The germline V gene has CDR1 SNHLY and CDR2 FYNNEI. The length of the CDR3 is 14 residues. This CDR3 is CASSPNGGNTEAFF. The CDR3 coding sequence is TGTGCCAGCAGTCCAAATGGGGGGAACACTGAAGCTTTCTTT.

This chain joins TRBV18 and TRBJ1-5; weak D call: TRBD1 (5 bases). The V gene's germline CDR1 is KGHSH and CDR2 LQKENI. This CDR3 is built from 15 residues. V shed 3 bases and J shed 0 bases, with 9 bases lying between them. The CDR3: CASSPTAYSNQPQHF. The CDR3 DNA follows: TGTGCCAGCTCACCGACAGCCTATAGCAATCAGCCCCAGCATTTT.

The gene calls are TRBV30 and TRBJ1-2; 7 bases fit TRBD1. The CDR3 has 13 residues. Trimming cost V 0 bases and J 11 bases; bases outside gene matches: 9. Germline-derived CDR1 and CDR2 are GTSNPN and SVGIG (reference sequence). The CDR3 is CAWSVRTGSLYTF. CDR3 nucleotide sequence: TGTGCCTGGAGTGTGCGGACAGGAAGTCTATACACCTTC.

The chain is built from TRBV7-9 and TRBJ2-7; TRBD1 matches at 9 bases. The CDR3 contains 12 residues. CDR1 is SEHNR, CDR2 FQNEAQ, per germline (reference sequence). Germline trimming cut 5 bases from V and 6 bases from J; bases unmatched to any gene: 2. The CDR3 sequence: CASSRDRAEQYV. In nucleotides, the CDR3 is TGTGCCAGCAGCCGGGACAGGGCCGAGCAGTACGTC.

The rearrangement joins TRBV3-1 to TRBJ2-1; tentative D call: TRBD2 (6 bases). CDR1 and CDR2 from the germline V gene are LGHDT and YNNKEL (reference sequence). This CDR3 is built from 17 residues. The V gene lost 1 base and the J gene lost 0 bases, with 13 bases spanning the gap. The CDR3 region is CASSQVGRGGSYNEQFF. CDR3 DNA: TGTGCCAGCAGCCAAGTGGGGCGGGGCGGCTCCTACAATGAGCAGTTCTTC.

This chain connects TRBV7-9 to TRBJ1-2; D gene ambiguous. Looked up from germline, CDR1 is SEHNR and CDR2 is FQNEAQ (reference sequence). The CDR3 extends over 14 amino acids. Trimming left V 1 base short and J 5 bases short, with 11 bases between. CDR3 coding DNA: TGTGCCAGCAGCTTAGGCAGTTCACTATATGGCTACACCTTC. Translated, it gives CASSLGSSLYGYTF.

The DNA of the CDR3 is TGTGCCAGCAGGTTAGCGGGGGTAAAGAATGAGCAGTTCTTC. Translation: CASRLAGVKNEQFF. The chain recombines TRBV5-6 with TRBJ2-1; 9 bases map to TRBD2. Germline V gives CDR1 SGHDT, CDR2 YYEEEE. CDR3 length: 14 residues. With V trimmed by 5 bases and J by 7 bases, 7 bases remained unmatched.

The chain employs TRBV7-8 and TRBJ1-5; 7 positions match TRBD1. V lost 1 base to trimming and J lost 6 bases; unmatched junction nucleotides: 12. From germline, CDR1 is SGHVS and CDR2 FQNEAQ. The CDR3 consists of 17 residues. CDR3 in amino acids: CASSLGVGGDSGQPQHF. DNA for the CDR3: TGTGCCAGCAGCTTAGGAGTGGGTGGGGACAGTGGTCAGCCCCAGCATTTT.

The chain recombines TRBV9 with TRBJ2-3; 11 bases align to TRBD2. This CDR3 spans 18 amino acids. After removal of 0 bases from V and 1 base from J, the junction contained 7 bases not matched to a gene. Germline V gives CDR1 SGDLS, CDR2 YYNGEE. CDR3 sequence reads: CASSVGLRLAGRTDTQYF. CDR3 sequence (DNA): TGTGCCAGCAGCGTAGGGCTACGACTAGCGGGGCGCACAGATACGCAGTATTTT.

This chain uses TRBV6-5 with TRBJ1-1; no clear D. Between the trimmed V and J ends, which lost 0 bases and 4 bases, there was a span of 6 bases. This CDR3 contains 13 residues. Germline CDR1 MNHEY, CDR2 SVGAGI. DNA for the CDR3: TGTGCCAGCAGTTACTCCTGGGGCACTGAAGCTTTCTTT. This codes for CASSYSWGTEAFF.

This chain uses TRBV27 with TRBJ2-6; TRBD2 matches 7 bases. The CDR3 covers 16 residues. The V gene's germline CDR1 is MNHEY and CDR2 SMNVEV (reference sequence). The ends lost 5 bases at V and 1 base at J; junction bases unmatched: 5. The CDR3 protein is CASSLVGRSGANVLTF. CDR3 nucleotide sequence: TGTGCCAGCAGTCTGGTCGGGAGGTCTGGGGCCAACGTCCTGACTTTC.

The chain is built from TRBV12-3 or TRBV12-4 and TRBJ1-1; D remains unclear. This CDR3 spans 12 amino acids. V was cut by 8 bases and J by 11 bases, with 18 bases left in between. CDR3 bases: TGTGCCAGCCTTAAACCGGACCTCGTGGCTTTCTTT. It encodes CASLKPDLVAFF.

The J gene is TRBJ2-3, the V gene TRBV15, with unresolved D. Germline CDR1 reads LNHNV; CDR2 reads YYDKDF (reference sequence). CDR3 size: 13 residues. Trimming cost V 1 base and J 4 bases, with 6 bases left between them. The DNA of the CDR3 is TGTGCCACCAGCAGAGGAGTTCCAGATACGCAGTATTTT. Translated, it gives CATSRGVPDTQYF.

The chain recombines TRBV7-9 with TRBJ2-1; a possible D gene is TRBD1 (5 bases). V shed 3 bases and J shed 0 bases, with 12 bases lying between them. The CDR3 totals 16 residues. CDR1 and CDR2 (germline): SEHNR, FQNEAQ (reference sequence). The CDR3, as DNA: TGTGCCAGCAGCTTGAATCAGGGTAGCTCCTACAATGAGCAGTTCTTC. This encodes CASSLNQGSSYNEQFF.

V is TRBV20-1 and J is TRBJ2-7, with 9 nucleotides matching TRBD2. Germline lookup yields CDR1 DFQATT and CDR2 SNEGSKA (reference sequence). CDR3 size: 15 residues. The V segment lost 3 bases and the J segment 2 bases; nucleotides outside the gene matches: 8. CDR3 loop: CSARDPSGVTYEQYF. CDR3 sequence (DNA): TGCAGTGCTAGGGACCCTAGCGGGGTGACCTACGAGCAGTACTTC.

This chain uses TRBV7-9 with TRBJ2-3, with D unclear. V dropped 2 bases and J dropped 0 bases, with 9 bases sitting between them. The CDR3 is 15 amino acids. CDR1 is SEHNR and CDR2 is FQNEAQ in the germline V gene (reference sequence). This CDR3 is CASSLQATSTDTQYF. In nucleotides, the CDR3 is TGTGCCAGCAGCTTACAGGCTACTAGCACAGATACGCAGTATTTT.

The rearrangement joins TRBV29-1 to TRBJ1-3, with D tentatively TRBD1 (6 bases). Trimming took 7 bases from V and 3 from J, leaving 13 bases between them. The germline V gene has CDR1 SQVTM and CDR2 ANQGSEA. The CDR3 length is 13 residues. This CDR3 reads CSGQEENGNTIYF. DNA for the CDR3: TGCAGCGGACAGGAGGAAAATGGAAACACCATATATTTT.

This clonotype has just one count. The CDR3 bases are TGCAGCGTTGAAGACTTAGCGGGGGGCAGGAGCACAGATACGCAGTATTTT. This sequence encodes CSVEDLAGGRSTDTQYF. The chain uses TRBV29-1 and TRBJ2-3, with 10 bases that match TRBD2. The germline V gene encodes CDR1 SQVTM and CDR2 ANQGSEA. This CDR3 has 17 amino acids. The V gene end was trimmed by 0 bases and the J gene end by 0 bases; junction bases not matched to a gene: 6.

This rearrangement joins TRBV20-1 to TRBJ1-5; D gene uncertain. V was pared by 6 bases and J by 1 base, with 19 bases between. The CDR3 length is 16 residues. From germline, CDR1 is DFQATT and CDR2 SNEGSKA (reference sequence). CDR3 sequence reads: CSAQTPSGGSNQPQHF. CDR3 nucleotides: TGCAGTGCGCAAACCCCCTCGGGCGGAAGCAATCAGCCCCAGCATTTT.

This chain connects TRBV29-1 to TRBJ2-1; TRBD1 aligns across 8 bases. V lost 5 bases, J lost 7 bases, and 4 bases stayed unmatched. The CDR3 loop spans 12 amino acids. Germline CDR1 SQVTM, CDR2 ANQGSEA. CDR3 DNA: TGCAGCGTTATGCACAGGGGGAATGAGCAGTTCTTC. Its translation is CSVMHRGNEQFF.

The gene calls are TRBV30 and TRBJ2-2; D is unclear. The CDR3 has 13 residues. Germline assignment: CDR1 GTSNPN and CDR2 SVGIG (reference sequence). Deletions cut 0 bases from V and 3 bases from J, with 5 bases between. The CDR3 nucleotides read TGTGCCTGGAGTGTAATTCACACCGGGGAGCTGTTTTTT. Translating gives CAWSVIHTGELFF. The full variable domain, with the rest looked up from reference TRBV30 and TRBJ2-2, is SQTIHQWPATLVQPVGSPLSLECTVEGTSNPNLYWYRQAAGRGLQLLFYSVGIGQISSEVPQNLSASRPQDRQFILSSKKLLLSDSGFYLCAWSVIHTGELFFGEGSRLTVL.

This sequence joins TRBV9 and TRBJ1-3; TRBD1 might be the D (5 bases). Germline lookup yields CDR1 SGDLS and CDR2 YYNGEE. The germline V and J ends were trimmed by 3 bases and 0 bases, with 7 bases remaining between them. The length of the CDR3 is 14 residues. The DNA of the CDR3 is TGTGCCAGCAGCGGGACACTCTCTGGAAACACCATATATTTT. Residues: CASSGTLSGNTIYF.

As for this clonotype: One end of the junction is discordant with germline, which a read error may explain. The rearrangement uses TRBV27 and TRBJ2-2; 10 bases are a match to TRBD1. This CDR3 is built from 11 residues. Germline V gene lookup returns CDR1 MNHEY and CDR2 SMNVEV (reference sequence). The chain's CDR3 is CASSGTGVLFF. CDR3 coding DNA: TGTGCCAGCAGTGGGACAGGGGTGCTGTTTTTT.

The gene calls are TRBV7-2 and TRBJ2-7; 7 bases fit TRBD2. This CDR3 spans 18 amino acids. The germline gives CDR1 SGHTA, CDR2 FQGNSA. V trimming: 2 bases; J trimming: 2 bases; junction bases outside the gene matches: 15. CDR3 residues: CASSLSSSGVLGTYEQYF. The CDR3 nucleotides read TGTGCCAGCAGCTTATCTTCCAGCGGGGTACTCGGGACCTACGAGCAGTACTTC.

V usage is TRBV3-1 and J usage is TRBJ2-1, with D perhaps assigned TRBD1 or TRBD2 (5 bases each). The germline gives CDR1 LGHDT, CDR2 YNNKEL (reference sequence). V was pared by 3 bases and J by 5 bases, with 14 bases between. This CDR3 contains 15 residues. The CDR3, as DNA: TGTGCCAGCAGCCAGGAACCGGGACGTAACAATGAGCAGTTCTTC. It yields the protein CASSQEPGRNNEQFF.

The chain's CDR3 is CASSFGDSQDSSQYEQYF. The CDR3 region has the DNA TGTGCCAGCAGCTTCGGTGATTCCCAGGACTCTAGTCAGTACGAGCAGTACTTC. The chain employs TRBV5-4 and TRBJ2-7; tentatively, D is TRBD2 (5 bases). V lost 2 bases and J lost 4, with 25 bases in between. CDR3 length: 18 amino acids. CDR1 and CDR2 from the germline V gene are SGHNT and YYREEE (reference sequence).

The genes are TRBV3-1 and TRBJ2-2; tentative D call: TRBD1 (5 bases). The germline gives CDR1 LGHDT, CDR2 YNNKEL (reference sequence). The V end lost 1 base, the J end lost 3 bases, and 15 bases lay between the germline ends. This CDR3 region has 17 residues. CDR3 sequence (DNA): TGTGCCAGCAGCCAAGTTAGGGCAGGACAATACACCGGGGAGCTGTTTTTT. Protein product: CASSQVRAGQYTGELFF.